Below are 7 T cell receptor beta chains sequenced from a single sample in a study of radiation and T cells in renal cell carcinoma. Time point meaning: blood 2 weeks post-SBRT. Treatment in this sample: 15 Gy SBRT to primary tumor, nephrectomy 4 weeks later. Sequencing was performed with immunoSEQ multiplex PCR; in TCRdb, only in-frame clones are kept and a portion is missing. Here the sample spans roughly 130,000 clones, over 75% being singletons. The starting material was blood, obtained from a patient whose treatment included radiotherapy and nephrectomy. The receptors derive from a woman aged 55-69 years with renal cell carcinoma.

The V gene is TRBV28, the J gene TRBJ1-3; no definite D call. Germline-derived CDR1 and CDR2 are MDHEN and SYDVKM. This CDR3 contains 15 residues. With 5 bases removed from V and 0 bases from J, the gap between germline ends came to 11 bases. The CDR3 DNA follows: TGTGCCAGCAGTCCACCCCCGATCTCTGGAAACACCATATATTTT. Translating it yields CASSPPPISGNTIYF.

This rearrangement joins TRBV7-3 to TRBJ2-1; D is possibly TRBD2 (5 bases). Germline V lookup: CDR1 SGHTA, CDR2 FQGTGA. The CDR3 spans 18 residues. V lost 8 bases to trimming and J lost 5 bases, with 28 bases between them. The CDR3 sequence: CASAIGFVGTGRHNEQFF. CDR3 DNA sequence: TGTGCCAGCGCTATAGGATTTGTAGGAACGGGGAGACACAATGAGCAGTTCTTC.

The chain joins TRBV7-9 to TRBJ2-7; TRBD1 aligns across 7 bases. With 1 base clipped from V and 5 bases from J, the junction kept 8 bases outside the gene matches. The CDR3 has 15 amino acids. The germline CDR1 and CDR2 sequences are SEHNR and FQNEAQ (reference sequence). In DNA form, the CDR3 reads TGTGCCAGCAGCTTAGGGGGACAGCTTAGGAACGAGCAGTACTTC. Residues: CASSLGGQLRNEQYF.

J is TRBJ2-5 and V is TRBV28; 8 bases line up with TRBD1. Germline values: CDR1 MDHEN, CDR2 SYDVKM. With 5 bases clipped from V and 5 bases from J, the junction kept 13 bases outside the gene matches. The CDR3 sequence is 16 residues long. The CDR3 protein is CASSPPGQGRGETQYF. The CDR3 nucleotides are TGTGCCAGCAGTCCACCTGGACAGGGACGGGGCGAGACCCAGTACTTC.

This clone came up a few times. The chain has TRBV7-9 and TRBJ1-4, with unresolved D. Per germline, CDR1 SEHNR and CDR2 FQNEAQ (reference sequence). Trimming stripped 2 bases from V and 8 bases from J, with 15 bases between. This CDR3 spans 15 amino acids. CDR3 DNA sequence: TGTGCCAGCAGCTTAAGCTCGGGCCGACGGGAAAAACTGTTTTTT. Residues: CASSLSSGRREKLFF.

The chain links TRBV6-4 to TRBJ2-3; weak D call: TRBD2 (5 bases). The CDR3 covers 18 residues. V was cut by 4 bases and J by 5 bases, with 25 bases left in between. CDR1 is MRHNA, CDR2 SNTAGT, per germline. The CDR3 DNA sequence: TGTGCCAGCAGTGGTACTAGACTCGGCGGACCCCTTCGAGATACGCAGTATTTT. Residues: CASSGTRLGGPLRDTQYF.

The J gene is TRBJ2-4, the V gene TRBV5-8; D is unresolved. The CDR3 length is 15 residues. Germline V gives CDR1 SGHTS, CDR2 YDEGEE. V lost 4 bases to trimming and J lost 1 base, with 12 bases between them. CDR3 region: CASSPLTRAKNIQYF. In nucleotides, the CDR3 is TGTGCCAGCAGCCCGTTAACACGGGCCAAAAACATTCAGTACTTC.